The 22 T cell receptor beta chains presented below share a single source sample, sequenced in a study of CD8+ T cells in alopecia areata. The treatment denotes: oral pan-JAK inhibitor, 5-10 mg twice daily. Reverse transcribed after extraction, RNA yielded cDNA as the sequencing template. The repertoire was sequenced with immunoSEQ multiplex PCR; TCRdb's copy has only in-frame clones and lacks some. The sample includes about 200,000 clones, approximately 61% seen only once; the top ten take over 1%. The sample in question was CD4+ T cells sorted from blood, obtained at week 24, from a patient treated with tofacitinib. The receptors stem from a human donor with alopecia areata.

This chain joins TRBV7-2 and TRBJ1-1, with D perhaps TRBD1 (5 bases). Germline assignment: CDR1 SGHTA and CDR2 FQGNSA. V was shortened by 1 base and J by 6 bases, with 15 bases between the two germline ends. The CDR3 contains 15 residues. This CDR3 is CASSLVRGMRAEAFF. The CDR3 DNA reads TGTGCCAGCAGCTTAGTGCGGGGGATGAGGGCTGAAGCTTTCTTT.

The chain couples TRBV25-1 to TRBJ1-1; D may be TRBD1 (6 bases). V was cut by 0 bases and J by 4 bases, with 12 bases left in between. CDR3 size: 15 residues. Germline-derived CDR1 and CDR2 are MGHDK and SYGVNS. CDR3 DNA sequence: TGTGCCAGCAGTGAATACACCGGGACATTCACTGAAGCTTTCTTT. Translation gives CASSEYTGTFTEAFF.

The chain uses TRBV5-5 and TRBJ1-2; 9 bases fit TRBD1. This CDR3 comprises 14 residues. Germline V lookup: CDR1 SGHKS, CDR2 YYEKEE (reference sequence). After removal of 6 bases from V and 4 bases from J, the junction contained 7 bases not matched to a gene. DNA of the CDR3: TGTGCCAGCAAACTGGGGACAGGGACCTATGGCTACACCTTC. Its translation: CASKLGTGTYGYTF.

This clone was detected a few times. V gene TRBV7-9 combines with J gene TRBJ1-5; D may be TRBD1 (5 bases). The germline CDR1 and CDR2 sequences are SEHNR and FQNEAQ (reference sequence). The CDR3 has 13 amino acids. V shed 5 bases and J shed 7 bases, with 12 bases lying between them. The DNA of the CDR3 is TGTGCCAGCAGCCGGGACCCCAAACAGCCCCAGCATTTT. Translation: CASSRDPKQPQHF.

The CDR3 coding sequence is TGTGCCAGCAGGGGGTTTGGACAGAGCTACGAGCAGTACTTC. Its translation is CASRGFGQSYEQYF. J is TRBJ2-7 and V is TRBV6-1, with a weak D call TRBD1 (6 bases). From germline, CDR1 is MNHNS and CDR2 SASEGT. Trimming shortened V by 6 bases and J by 3 bases, and 15 bases separated the two germline ends. CDR3 size: 14 residues.

The chain recombines TRBV29-1 with TRBJ2-5; D gene ambiguous. The V gene's germline CDR1 is SQVTM and CDR2 ANQGSEA. This CDR3 is built from 13 residues. Trimming took off 4 bases at V and 0 bases at J, with 9 bases between the two ends. In DNA, the CDR3 is TGCAGCGTTGTACGACTGTACCAAGAGACCCAGTACTTC. It encodes CSVVRLYQETQYF.

This clone was counted a single time. The V and J genes are TRBV30 and TRBJ2-2; possibly TRBD1 for D (6 bases). V was trimmed by 2 bases and J by 3 bases, leaving 13 bases between them. In germline, CDR1 is GTSNPN, CDR2 SVGIG (reference sequence). This CDR3 has 15 amino acids. In DNA, the CDR3 is TGTGCCTGGAGTTCCCACAGGGAATACACCGGGGAGCTGTTTTTT. This gives the protein CAWSSHREYTGELFF.

The chain couples TRBV29-1 to TRBJ2-7; weak D call: TRBD2 (6 bases). The length of the CDR3 is 14 residues. V dropped 6 bases and J dropped 7 bases, with 22 bases sitting between them. The V gene's germline CDR1 is SQVTM and CDR2 ANQGSEA. CDR3 DNA sequence: TGCAGCGTGAGGGGTAAACTAGCCGGTTTTGAGCAGTACTTC. Its translation is CSVRGKLAGFEQYF.

This clone was counted only a few times. The V call is TRBV29-1, the J call TRBJ2-6, with 12 bases lining up with TRBD1. Trimming took 3 bases from V and 10 from J; bases not matched to a gene: 10. The length of the CDR3 is 16 residues. Germline CDR1 is SQVTM and CDR2 is ANQGSEA. The CDR3 loop reads CSVEAGTGGATNVLTF. The CDR3 coding sequence is TGCAGCGTTGAGGCCGGGACAGGGGGCGCGACAAACGTCCTGACTTTC.

This clone was seen only a few times. The chain links TRBV15 to TRBJ1-6; 7 nucleotides align to TRBD1. V lost 1 base, J lost 7 bases, and 7 bases stayed unmatched. Germline CDR1 reads LNHNV; CDR2 reads YYDKDF (reference sequence). The CDR3 runs to 16 residues. CDR3 sequence reads: CATSRVLDRLNSPLHF. As DNA, the CDR3 is TGTGCCACCAGCAGAGTCCTGGACAGGCTGAATTCACCCCTCCACTTT.

V is TRBV29-1 and J is TRBJ2-7; weak D call: TRBD1 (5 bases). Trimming left V 6 bases short and J 4 bases short, with 19 bases between. The CDR3 sequence is 14 residues long. Germline V gene data show CDR1 as SQVTM and CDR2 as ANQGSEA. The CDR3 DNA is TGCAGCGTAGATAAAGCAGGGATGGGGTACGAGCAGTACTTC. The encoded protein is CSVDKAGMGYEQYF.

The chain combines TRBV11-3 with TRBJ2-1, with 11 bases identical to TRBD1. CDR3 length: 16 residues. The germline V gene encodes CDR1 SGHNT and CDR2 YENEEA. After removal of 6 bases from V and 10 bases from J, the junction contained 14 bases not matched to a gene. This chain's CDR3 is CASSKGRDRGILEQFF. The CDR3 bases are TGTGCCAGCAGTAAGGGCCGGGACAGGGGGATATTAGAGCAGTTCTTC.

This clone was seen once. This sequence joins TRBV11-2 and TRBJ2-3; D not certain. Between the trimmed V and J ends, which lost 4 bases and 2 bases, there was a span of 4 bases. The CDR3 has 12 residues. Per germline, CDR1 SGHAT and CDR2 FQNNGV. CDR3 coding DNA: TGTGCCAGCAGCTACTACACAGATACGCAGTATTTT. This codes for CASSYYTDTQYF. Together with reference TRBV11-2 and TRBJ2-3, the CDR3 gives the full variable domain: EAGVAQSPRYKIIEKRQSVAFWCNPISGHATLYWYQQILGQGPKLLIQFQNNGVVDDSQLPKDRFSAERLKGVDSTLKIQPAKLEDSAVYLCASSYYTDTQYFGPGTRLTVL.

This clone has more than one count but fewer than ten. The rearrangement joins TRBV9 to TRBJ2-3; 10 bases map to TRBD1. The CDR3 has 14 residues. V shed 4 bases, J shed 3 bases, and the junction held 2 bases outside the gene matches. CDR1 and CDR2 from the germline V gene are SGDLS and YYNGEE. In DNA, the CDR3 is TGTGCCAGCAGCCGGGACAGGGGAACAGATACGCAGTATTTT. Its translation: CASSRDRGTDTQYF.

This chain joins TRBV29-1 and TRBJ1-1, with a possible D match to TRBD1 (6 bases). V lost 7 bases and J lost 1, with 13 bases in between. Looked up from germline, CDR1 is SQVTM and CDR2 is ANQGSEA. The CDR3 length is 13 residues. CDR3 bases: TGCAGCGCAACAGGGTCAGAGAACACTGAAGCTTTCTTT. Translating it yields CSATGSENTEAFF.

The chain recombines TRBV29-1 with TRBJ2-3, with D maybe TRBD1 (6 bases). The CDR3 loop spans 12 amino acids. The V gene's germline CDR1 is SQVTM and CDR2 ANQGSEA. V lost 5 bases and J 6 bases, leaving 12 bases between the germline ends. The CDR3 loop is CSVHEGVDTQYF. The CDR3 DNA sequence: TGCAGCGTTCACGAGGGGGTGGATACGCAGTATTTT.

This clone was seen a handful of times. CDR3 protein: CASSVRETQYF. In DNA, the CDR3 is TGTGCCAGCAGCGTTAGGGAGACCCAGTACTTC. The chain uses TRBV2 and TRBJ2-5, with D uncertain. The germline gives CDR1 SNHLY, CDR2 FYNNEI. With 6 bases removed from V and 5 bases from J, the gap between germline ends came to 7 bases. The CDR3 sequence is 11 residues long. Complete variable domain (other parts from reference TRBV2 and TRBJ2-5): EPEVTQTPSHQVTQMGQEVILRCVPISNHLYFYWYRQILGQKVEFLVSFYNNEISEKSEIFDDQFSVERPDGSNFTLKIRSTKLEDSAMYFCASSVRETQYFGPGTRLLVL.

This rearrangement joins TRBV30 to TRBJ2-7; no definite D call. The germline V and J ends were trimmed by 1 base and 4 bases, with 5 bases remaining between them. From germline, CDR1 is GTSNPN and CDR2 SVGIG (reference sequence). The CDR3 totals 11 residues. CDR3: CAWSGRYEQYF. The CDR3 DNA reads TGTGCCTGGAGTGGACGGTACGAGCAGTACTTC.

This chain joins TRBV30 and TRBJ1-6; no firm D call. The CDR3 runs to 15 residues. Trimming took 3 bases from V and 9 from J, leaving 18 bases between them. Germline V gives CDR1 GTSNPN, CDR2 SVGIG (reference sequence). CDR3 sequence: CAWRPEVSVSSPLHF. The DNA of the CDR3 is TGTGCCTGGAGACCAGAAGTATCGGTTAGTTCACCCCTCCACTTT. Full variable domain (remainder filled in from reference TRBV30 and TRBJ1-6): SQTIHQWPATLVQPVGSPLSLECTVEGTSNPNLYWYRQAAGRGLQLLFYSVGIGQISSEVPQNLSASRPQDRQFILSSKKLLLSDSGFYLCAWRPEVSVSSPLHFGNGTRLTVT.

CDR3 nucleotides: TGCAGCGTTGAAATAAACTATGGCTACACCTTC. This encodes CSVEINYGYTF. The rearrangement uses TRBV29-1 and TRBJ1-2; D is unresolved. Trimming pared 2 bases from V and 2 bases from J, leaving 3 bases between. The CDR3 consists of 11 residues. Germline loops: CDR1 SQVTM, CDR2 ANQGSEA.

The sample holds a few counts of this clone. This rearrangement joins TRBV27 to TRBJ2-7; D possibly corresponds to TRBD2 (6 bases). The germline V gene has CDR1 MNHEY and CDR2 SMNVEV (reference sequence). Between the trimmed V and J ends, which lost 8 bases and 4 bases, there was a span of 15 bases. The CDR3 totals 13 residues. CDR3 region: CASGKAGGYEQYF. DNA of the CDR3: TGTGCCAGCGGGAAAGCTGGGGGGTACGAGCAGTACTTC.

This chain links TRBV25-1 with TRBJ2-5; D is uncertain. Germline loops: CDR1 MGHDK, CDR2 SYGVNS. V gave up 4 bases and J gave up 4 bases, with 13 bases separating them. The CDR3 is made up of 14 amino acids. The CDR3 DNA follows: TGTGCCAGCAGTGGTCCCCAGTTGGGAGAGACCCAGTACTTC. Its protein product is CASSGPQLGETQYF.